Listed below are T cell receptor beta chains from one sample, sequenced in a study of shared T cell receptors in the human thymus. Profiled with immunoSEQ multiplex PCR; TCRdb holds only in-frame clones, not every one. The sample consists of some 700,000 clones, 85% to 90% of them appearing once. This sample was shared with a second study, whose subject was human thymus T cells.

The sample taken for sequencing was thymocytes. The receptors shown here come from a boy under three years old with a congenital heart defect. CDR3s leave out the opening cysteine and the closing phenylalanine or tryptophan. For some rows the clone size is stated as once, few or many, or as a class when expanded; others skip it.

v_call,cdr3_length,j_call,clone_size,cdr3_aa
TRBV10-3,15,TRBJ1-2,.,AISERGRKGGKEGYT
TRBV2,12,TRBJ1-3,.,ASGQGAGGNTIY
TRBV4-3,14,TRBJ1-4,.,ASSQDRQGWDEKLF
TRBV7-2,14,TRBJ2-2,.,ASSLGLAENTGELF
TRBV7-3,11,TRBJ2-7,once,ASSFTGGNEQY
TRBV15,14,TRBJ2-2,.,ATSRDRQGRTGELF
TRBV11-2,13,TRBJ2-1,.,ASIHRAGPYNEQF
TRBV4-1,13,TRBJ2-1,.,ASSQVRRGSNEQF
TRBV6-1,11,TRBJ2-3,.,ASSELRPDTQY
TRBV6-4,18,TRBJ2-6,.,ASSDSLQGPPSSGANVLT
TRBV5-1,13,TRBJ2-6,.,ASSPPGAGANVLT
TRBV5-1,12,TRBJ2-5,.,ASTLAGVGETQY
TRBV4-2,14,TRBJ2-1,.,ASSQGTSGMYNEQF
TRBV15,17,TRBJ2-2,.,ATSREESRGRANTGELF
TRBV4-1,12,TRBJ2-7,.,ASSQKTHPYEQY
TRBV18,10,TRBJ2-1,few,ASSRTSNEQF
TRBV19,11,TRBJ1-1,.,ASRGGPDTEAF
TRBV4-3,13,TRBJ2-7,once,ASSQDLAGSYEQY
TRBV14,12,TRBJ2-1,.,ASSQAGAPREQF
TRBV5-6,13,TRBJ2-1,.,ASSLGLSPGGEQF
TRBV28,14,TRBJ1-5,.,ASSLTRGAFNQPQH
TRBV19,17,TRBJ1-1,.,ASSISLEDRGQRNTEAF
TRBV5-1,13,TRBJ2-5,.,ASSLVTGNQETQY
TRBV5-1,13,TRBJ2-7,.,ASSLLGQGAYEQY
TRBV5-6,13,TRBJ1-6,.,ASSPRDRPSTPLH
TRBV14,14,TRBJ2-7,.,ASSQEPSGFNYEQY
TRBV9,16,TRBJ2-3,.,ASSPGTSGIHRTDTQY
TRBV4-3,16,TRBJ2-3,.,ASSLEGPGGPSTDTQY
TRBV2,13,TRBJ2-7,once,ASQRGQAEDYEQY
TRBV10-3,13,TRBJ2-7,.,AIRAGTSDSYEQY
TRBV29-1,10,.,.,SVDEGSYEQY
TRBV6-5,13,TRBJ2-1,.,ASTRGSGLDNEQF
TRBV7-9,12,TRBJ2-1,.,ASSPINSYNEQF